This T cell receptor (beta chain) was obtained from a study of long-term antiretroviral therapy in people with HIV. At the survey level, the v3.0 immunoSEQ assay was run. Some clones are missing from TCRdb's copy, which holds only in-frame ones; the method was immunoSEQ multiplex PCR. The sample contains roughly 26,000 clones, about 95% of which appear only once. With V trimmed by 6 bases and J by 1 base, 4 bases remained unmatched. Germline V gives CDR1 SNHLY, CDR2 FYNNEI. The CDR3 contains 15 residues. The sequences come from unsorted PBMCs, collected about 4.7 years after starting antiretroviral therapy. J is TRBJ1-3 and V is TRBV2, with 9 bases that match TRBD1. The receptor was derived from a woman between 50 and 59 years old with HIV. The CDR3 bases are TGTGCCAGCAGCAGGACAGGGGAATCTGGAAACACCATATATTTT. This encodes CASSRTGESGNTIYF.